The T cell receptor (beta chain) under discussion was sequenced for a study of T cell responses to AZD1222 COVID-19 vaccine. Germline V CDR1 and CDR2: SGHVS, FNYEAQ. J lost 4 bases, V lost 2 bases, and 6 bases had no gene match. The CDR3 is 16 amino acids. Repertoires were generated with immunoSEQ multiplex PCR, while TCRdb's copy carries only in-frame clones and drops some. The data show some 74,000 clones, around nine tenths seen once. The sequencing here drew on peripheral blood, taken 28 days after the second AZD1222 dose. This TCR was sampled from an adult who received the AZD1222 COVID-19 vaccine. The chain employs TRBV7-6 and TRBJ2-2, with 8 bases that match TRBD2. The DNA for the CDR3 is TGTGCCAGCAGCTTATGGGTGCGGGAGGTCACCGGGGAGCTGTTTTTT. Protein: CASSLWVREVTGELFF.